A single sample gave rise to the 26 T cell receptor beta chains below, sequenced in a study of T cell changes during pregnancy in multiple sclerosis. Data came from immunoSEQ multiplex PCR; TCRdb stores just in-frame clones and leaves some out. The sample includes about 70,000 clones, more than 90% of them seen just once. The sample here was peripheral blood, taken in the second trimester of pregnancy. These receptors were taken from a female donor in good health, enrolled as a control in a pregnancy study.

The rearrangement links TRBV9 to TRBJ2-2, with TRBD1 matching over 7 bases. CDR3 length equals 15 residues. Germline trimming cut 3 bases from V and 0 bases from J; bases unmatched to any gene: 2. The germline V gene has CDR1 SGDLS and CDR2 YYNGEE. In nucleotides, the CDR3 is TGTGCCAGCAGCGGCAGGGGGTCGAACACCGGGGAGCTGTTTTTT. As protein: CASSGRGSNTGELFF.

The chain couples TRBV7-9 to TRBJ1-4; D gene unclear. V shed 5 bases and J shed 4 bases, with 11 bases lying between them. The CDR3 covers 14 residues. Looked up from germline, CDR1 is SEHNR and CDR2 is FQNEAQ (reference sequence). Here the CDR3 DNA reads TGTGCCAGCAGCGCCGGTGGTATTAATGAAAAACTGTTTTTT. Its protein product is CASSAGGINEKLFF.

The rearrangement links TRBV7-9 to TRBJ1-5, with D unclear. The CDR3 sequence is 16 residues long. In germline, CDR1 is SEHNR, CDR2 FQNEAQ (reference sequence). V was cut by 1 base and J by 0 bases, with 10 bases left in between. CDR3 coding DNA: TGTGCCAGCAGCTTAGGCAGGCTTAATAGCAATCAGCCCCAGCATTTT. Translating it yields CASSLGRLNSNQPQHF.

The chain couples TRBV5-1 to TRBJ1-6, with D perhaps matching TRBD1 (6 bases). V lost 3 bases and J lost 7, with 11 bases in between. Germline CDR1 and CDR2: SGHRS and YFSETQ. The CDR3 contains 14 residues. CDR3 coding DNA: TGCGCCAGCAGCTGGGGGCCGGAGAATTCACCCCTCCACTTT. Encoded protein: CASSWGPENSPLHF.

The chain recombines TRBV7-6 with TRBJ1-5, with 10 bases that match TRBD1. The CDR3 totals 15 residues. V was pared by 5 bases and J by 6 bases, with 7 bases of the junction left unmatched. Looked up from germline, CDR1 is SGHVS and CDR2 is FNYEAQ. The CDR3 protein is CASSLLDRGSQPQHF. The CDR3 bases are TGTGCCAGCAGCCTCTTGGACAGGGGGTCTCAGCCCCAGCATTTT.

The chain has TRBV14 and TRBJ2-7; the match to TRBD1 covers 8 bases. Germline CDR1 reads SGHDN; CDR2 reads FVKESK. With 7 bases clipped from V and 4 bases from J, the junction kept 6 bases outside the gene matches. The CDR3 has 13 amino acids. CDR3 sequence: CASTGQGMYEQYF. Written as DNA, the CDR3 is TGTGCCAGCACAGGACAGGGCATGTACGAGCAGTACTTC.

The rearrangement links TRBV21-1 to TRBJ2-7; TRBD1, the table's D call, lacks a check against the DNA. TRBV21-1 is a documented pseudogene. This CDR3 comprises 13 residues. CDR3 nucleotide sequence: TGTGCCAGCAGCAGGGACAGGGGGCGGCAGCAGTACTTC. Its protein is CASSRDRGRQQYF.

The genes are TRBV28 and TRBJ1-5, with TRBD1 matching over 7 bases. V lost 6 bases, J lost 2 bases, and 10 bases stayed unmatched. Germline CDR1 and CDR2: MDHEN and SYDVKM. The CDR3 is 16 amino acids. The CDR3 loop reads CASSLQGNGRNQPQHF. Written as DNA, the CDR3 is TGTGCCAGCAGCTTACAGGGGAACGGGCGCAATCAGCCCCAGCATTTT.

The chain is built from TRBV9 and TRBJ1-3, with D hard to call. Per germline, CDR1 SGDLS and CDR2 YYNGEE. There are 15 residues in the CDR3. Deletions cut 4 bases from V and 4 bases from J, with 15 bases between. The CDR3 DNA follows: TGTGCCAGCAGCCCCCTCCCGTCAGTAGGAAACACCATATATTTT. Protein product: CASSPLPSVGNTIYF.

CDR3: CASSPTPTAGYNSPLHF. CDR3 DNA sequence: TGTGCCAGCAGTCCTACTCCGACAGCGGGCTATAATTCACCCCTCCACTTT. The chain combines TRBV9 with TRBJ1-6, with a tentative D call TRBD1 (5 bases). Trimming left V 5 bases short and J 3 bases short, with 18 bases between. This CDR3 contains 17 residues. CDR1 is SGDLS and CDR2 is YYNGEE in the germline V gene. Based on the CDR3 plus reference TRBV9 and TRBJ1-6, the full variable domain is DSGVTQTPKHLITATGQRVTLRCSPRSGDLSVYWYQQSLDQGLQFLIQYYNGEERAKGNILERFSAQQFPDLHSELNLSSLELGDSALYFCASSPTPTAGYNSPLHFGNGTRLTVT.

This chain uses TRBV6-5 with TRBJ2-7; no definite D call. CDR1 and CDR2 (germline): MNHEY, SVGAGI. The CDR3 contains 12 residues. Trimming stripped 5 bases from V and 2 bases from J, with 7 bases between. The CDR3 protein is CASSDKAYEQYF. The CDR3 DNA reads TGTGCCAGCAGTGACAAGGCCTACGAGCAGTACTTC.

CDR3 sequence (DNA): TGTGCCAGCAGCCCGGTGGTTCCCCCTCTCGAGCAGTACTTC. Translation: CASSPVVPPLEQYF. The chain joins TRBV7-8 to TRBJ2-7; D unclear. This CDR3 is 14 amino acids long. V dropped 5 bases and J dropped 6 bases, with 17 bases sitting between them. Germline V lookup: CDR1 SGHVS, CDR2 FQNEAQ.

The gene calls are TRBV19 and TRBJ1-2; 9 bases fit TRBD1. Trimming cost V 0 bases and J 2 bases; bases outside gene matches: 1. The CDR3 sequence is 15 residues long. The germline gives CDR1 LNHDA, CDR2 SQIVND (reference sequence). This CDR3 reads CASSIDGTGNYGYTF. CDR3 nucleotide sequence: TGTGCCAGTAGTATAGACGGGACAGGGAACTATGGCTACACCTTC. The variable domain in full, completed from reference TRBV19 and TRBJ1-2, reads DGGITQSPKYLFRKEGQNVTLSCEQNLNHDAMYWYRQDPGQGLRLIYYSQIVNDFQKGDIAEGYSVSREKKESFPLTVTSAQKNPTAFYLCASSIDGTGNYGYTFGSGTRLTVV.

This rearrangement joins TRBV6-4 to TRBJ1-2; TRBD1 matches at 7 bases. Germline V lookup: CDR1 MRHNA, CDR2 SNTAGT. V shed 10 bases and J 8 bases; nucleotides not matched to a gene: 10. The CDR3 is 12 residues long. The CDR3 coding sequence is TGTGCCACCAGACAGGGAATGGGAGGCTACACCTTC. Its protein product is CATRQGMGGYTF.

The chain is built from TRBV2 and TRBJ2-1; 11 nucleotides agree with TRBD2. This CDR3 spans 18 amino acids. The J segment lost 10 bases and the V segment lost 2 bases, leaving 16 bases of the junction unmatched. Germline CDR1 reads SNHLY; CDR2 reads FYNNEI. As DNA, the CDR3 is TGTGCCAGCAGTGAACCTAGCGGGGGGCCCCCCTCGGCCGACGAGCAGTTCTTC. It encodes CASSEPSGGPPSADEQFF.

The chain has TRBV4-1 and TRBJ1-1; D remains ambiguous. V was clipped by 4 bases and J by 1 base, with 7 bases between them. Looked up from germline, CDR1 is MGHRA and CDR2 is YSYEKL. The CDR3 is 13 residues long. The CDR3 nucleotides are TGCGCCAGCAGCCCAAGACAGAACACTGAAGCTTTCTTT. It codes for CASSPRQNTEAFF.

The V call is TRBV6-5, the J call TRBJ1-1, with 8 bases identical to TRBD1. The CDR3 is 15 amino acids. Germline lookup yields CDR1 MNHEY and CDR2 SVGAGI. The ends lost 6 bases at V and 4 bases at J; junction bases unmatched: 10. CDR3 protein: CASRVDRGPSTEAFF. The DNA of the CDR3 is TGTGCCAGCAGAGTCGACAGGGGTCCGAGCACTGAAGCTTTCTTT.

This chain uses TRBV6-6 with TRBJ1-2; possibly TRBD1 for D (6 bases). The CDR3 sequence is 13 residues long. The germline gives CDR1 MNHNY, CDR2 SVGAGI (reference sequence). With 7 bases removed from V and 4 bases from J, the gap between germline ends came to 13 bases. CDR3 sequence reads: CASTKQGRYGYTF. The CDR3 region has the DNA TGTGCCAGCACCAAACAGGGCCGCTATGGCTACACCTTC.

This chain joins TRBV14 and TRBJ2-1; TRBD1 aligns across 7 bases. Germline CDR1 is SGHDN and CDR2 is FVKESK. The V segment lost 1 base and the J segment 4 bases; nucleotides outside the gene matches: 7. CDR3 length: 16 residues. For the CDR3, the DNA is TGTGCCAGCAGCCAAGGGAGACAGGGTAGTTACAATGAGCAGTTCTTC. Protein: CASSQGRQGSYNEQFF.

This chain uses TRBV7-3 with TRBJ2-3; D remains ambiguous. The CDR3 length is 15 residues. Germline CDR1 is SGHTA and CDR2 is FQGTGA. V was clipped by 1 base and J by 6 bases, with 14 bases between them. The CDR3 DNA reads TGTGCCAGCAGCTTAAGAGGTAGTCGGCCGGATACGCAGTATTTT. This codes for CASSLRGSRPDTQYF.

The chain has TRBV28 and TRBJ2-7; TRBD2 matches at 8 bases. Germline V lookup: CDR1 MDHEN, CDR2 SYDVKM. The V segment lost 6 bases and the J segment 7 bases; nucleotides outside the gene matches: 8. This CDR3 spans 13 amino acids. The CDR3 region is CASSLGGAGEQYF. The CDR3 bases are TGTGCCAGCAGCCTCGGGGGGGCCGGGGAGCAGTACTTC.

This chain links TRBV4-1 with TRBJ2-2, with a tentative D call TRBD1 (6 bases). Trimming took 4 bases from V and 4 from J, leaving 10 bases between them. Per germline, CDR1 MGHRA and CDR2 YSYEKL. The CDR3 runs 14 residues. For the CDR3, the DNA is TGCGCCAGCAGCCCTAGGGGGACCACCGGGGAGCTGTTTTTT. This encodes CASSPRGTTGELFF.

V is TRBV5-1 and J is TRBJ2-3; maybe TRBD2 (7 bases). CDR3 length: 17 residues. In germline, CDR1 is SGHRS, CDR2 YFSETQ. V gave up 3 bases and J gave up 2 bases, with 19 bases separating them. CDR3 in DNA: TGCGCCAGCAGCTCCGGAGGGGGGGGGCGGGTCACAGATACGCAGTATTTT. It is translated as CASSSGGGGRVTDTQYF.

This clone has only a few counts. This chain joins TRBV5-8 and TRBJ1-3; 9 bases agree with TRBD1. The CDR3 is 13 residues long. The trim removed 3 bases at V and 8 bases at J, leaving 3 bases unmatched. The V gene's germline CDR1 is SGHTS and CDR2 YDEGEE. As DNA, the CDR3 is TGTGCCAGCAGCTGGGACAGGGTACACACCATATATTTT. This sequence encodes CASSWDRVHTIYF.

The V gene is TRBV25-1, the J gene TRBJ1-5; TRBD1 agrees at 11 bases. The germline gives CDR1 MGHDK, CDR2 SYGVNS. The V gene end was trimmed by 8 bases and the J gene end by 7 bases; junction bases not matched to a gene: 4. This CDR3 has 13 residues. CDR3 in amino acids: CASQGTGGQPQHF. Written as DNA, the CDR3 is TGTGCCAGCCAAGGGACAGGGGGACAGCCCCAGCATTTT.

This rearrangement joins TRBV5-6 to TRBJ2-6; D is possibly TRBD2 (5 bases). The CDR3 is 15 amino acids. The germline gives CDR1 SGHDT, CDR2 YYEEEE. V shed 4 bases and J shed 2 bases, with 10 bases lying between them. CDR3 protein: CASSPAGAGANVLTF. CDR3 coding DNA: TGTGCCAGCAGCCCCGCGGGCGCTGGGGCCAACGTCCTGACTTTC.